This T cell receptor (beta chain) was identified during a study of cytomegalovirus exposure and HLA in healthy donors. PCR involved 60 Vbeta and 13 Jbeta primers. Original handling: The authors later counted 75 million to 90 million unique TCR beta chains, roughly 11 million of them shared. TCRdb keeps only in-frame clones here, not all; method: immunoSEQ multiplex PCR. That table supplies the V and J calls and clone size; D and trimming were determined from the DNA. The table lists some 76,000 clones, roughly four fifths of them singletons. Per germline, CDR1 MNHNY and CDR2 SVGAGI (reference sequence). This CDR3 region has 14 residues. Losses at the gene ends were 6 bases for V and 5 bases for J; bases not matched to a gene: 9.

The TCR originated in a male donor in good health and CMV-seropositive. The chain has TRBV6-6 and TRBJ1-2, with 7 positions matching TRBD1. The source material was PBMCs. The DNA of the CDR3 is TGTGCCAGCAGAAAATCCGGGACAGCTTATGGCTACACCTTC. Translated, it gives CASRKSGTAYGYTF.